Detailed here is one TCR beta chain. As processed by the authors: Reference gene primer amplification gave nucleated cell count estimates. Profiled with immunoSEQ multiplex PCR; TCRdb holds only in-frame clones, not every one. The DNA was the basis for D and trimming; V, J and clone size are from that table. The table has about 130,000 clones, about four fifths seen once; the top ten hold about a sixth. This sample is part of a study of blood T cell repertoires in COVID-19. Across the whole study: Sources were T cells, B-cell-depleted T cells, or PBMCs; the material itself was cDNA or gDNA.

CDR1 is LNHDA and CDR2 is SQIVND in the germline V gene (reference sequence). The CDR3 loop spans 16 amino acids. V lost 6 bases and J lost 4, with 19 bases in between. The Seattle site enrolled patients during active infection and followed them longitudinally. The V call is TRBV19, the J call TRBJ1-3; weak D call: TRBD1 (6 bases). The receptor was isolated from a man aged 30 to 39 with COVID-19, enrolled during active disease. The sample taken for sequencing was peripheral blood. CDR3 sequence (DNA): TGTGCCAGTAGAAAGAGCGGGGGCGCCGGGGGAAACACCATATATTTT. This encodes CASRKSGGAGGNTIYF.